The 25 T cell receptor beta chains listed next were all sequenced from one sample in a study of blood T cell repertoires in COVID-19. TCRdb's table, derived via immunoSEQ multiplex PCR, lists solely in-frame clones and lacks some. In the table there are some 290,000 clones, 80% to 90% of which are singletons. Specimen: peripheral blood. Receptor source: a woman between 25 and 40 years old with COVID-19, enrolled during active disease.

This chain links TRBV27 with TRBJ2-5, with TRBD2 as a possible D gene (7 bases). Trimming took 2 bases from V and 5 from J, leaving 12 bases between them. The length of the CDR3 is 14 residues. CDR1 MNHEY and CDR2 SMNVEV come from the germline V gene (reference sequence). CDR3 nucleotide sequence: TGTGCCAGCAGTTTAAGGGGGGGCCTCGAGACCCAGTACTTC. It specifies CASSLRGGLETQYF.

The chain employs TRBV7-8 and TRBJ2-1, with TRBD2 matching over 8 bases. V was clipped by 3 bases and J by 2 bases; unmatched bases: 3. Per germline, CDR1 SGHVS and CDR2 FQNEAQ. This CDR3 is 15 amino acids long. CDR3 sequence: CASSFSGAAYNEQFF. The CDR3 DNA is TGTGCCAGCAGCTTTAGCGGGGCCGCCTACAATGAGCAGTTCTTC.

The rearrangement links TRBV18 to TRBJ2-1; D is perhaps TRBD2 (6 bases). The V end was cut by 0 bases, the J end by 6 bases, with 9 bases between. Per germline, CDR1 KGHSH and CDR2 LQKENI. The CDR3 is made up of 14 amino acids. Here the CDR3 reads CASSPPDGGNEQFF. The CDR3 DNA follows: TGTGCCAGCTCACCACCCGACGGGGGCAATGAGCAGTTCTTC.

The rearrangement uses TRBV7-6 and TRBJ2-3; weak D call: TRBD1 (6 bases). V lost 2 bases and J lost 2, with 11 bases in between. The CDR3 has 15 residues. Germline-derived CDR1 and CDR2 are SGHVS and FNYEAQ. CDR3 region: CASSLWGRDTDTQYF. The CDR3 nucleotides are TGTGCCAGCAGCTTATGGGGGCGCGACACAGATACGCAGTATTTT.

The rearrangement links TRBV6-5 to TRBJ1-2, with D unclear. This CDR3 contains 16 residues. The germline V and J ends were trimmed by 0 bases and 0 bases, with 11 bases remaining between them. CDR1 and CDR2 from the germline V gene are MNHEY and SVGAGI. In DNA form, the CDR3 reads TGTGCCAGCAGTTACTCGTCTAGCCAAGCTAACTATGGCTACACCTTC. As protein: CASSYSSSQANYGYTF.

The V gene is TRBV3-1 (or the pseudogene TRBV3-2), the J gene TRBJ2-3; D not certain. The CDR3 sequence is 13 residues long. V was shortened by 2 bases and J by 7 bases, with 10 bases between the two germline ends. Germline V lookup: CDR1 LGHDT, CDR2 YNNKEL (reference sequence). The CDR3 sequence: CASSQRDIYTQYF. The CDR3 bases are TGTGCCAGCAGCCAAAGAGACATCTATACGCAGTATTTT.

This sequence joins TRBV5-1 and TRBJ2-2; 9 bases match TRBD1. The ends lost 2 bases at V and 2 bases at J; junction bases unmatched: 4. CDR1 and CDR2 (germline): SGHRS, YFSETQ. This CDR3 comprises 16 residues. CDR3 in amino acids: CASSLLGQGNTGELFF. CDR3 in DNA: TGCGCCAGCAGCTTACTGGGACAGGGCAACACCGGGGAGCTGTTTTTT.

The chain uses TRBV2 and TRBJ2-1; D not certain. V shed 3 bases and J shed 4 bases, with 4 bases lying between them. This CDR3 region has 12 residues. CDR1 SNHLY and CDR2 FYNNEI come from the germline V gene. CDR3 loop: CASSDRYNEQFF. CDR3 DNA sequence: TGTGCCAGCAGTGACAGGTACAATGAGCAGTTCTTC. The full variable domain, with the rest looked up from reference TRBV2 and TRBJ2-1, is EPEVTQTPSHQVTQMGQEVILRCVPISNHLYFYWYRQILGQKVEFLVSFYNNEISEKSEIFDDQFSVERPDGSNFTLKIRSTKLEDSAMYFCASSDRYNEQFFGPGTRLTVL.

A single count supports this clone. The CDR3 sequence: CASSPRVSSGNTIYF. As DNA, the CDR3 is TGTGCCAGCTCACCTCGAGTTTCCTCTGGAAACACCATATATTTT. The rearrangement uses TRBV18 and TRBJ1-3; D remains ambiguous. Germline V CDR1 and CDR2: KGHSH, LQKENI. V was cut by 3 bases and J by 0 bases, with 9 bases left in between. The length of the CDR3 is 15 residues.

The chain employs TRBV5-4 and TRBJ2-2, with TRBD2 as a possible D gene (6 bases). Per germline, CDR1 SGHNT and CDR2 YYREEE (reference sequence). The V gene lost 4 bases and the J gene lost 5 bases, with 18 bases spanning the gap. The CDR3 totals 16 residues. This chain's CDR3 is CASSPGLEGGTGELFF. The DNA for the CDR3 is TGTGCCAGCAGCCCTGGTTTGGAGGGAGGTACCGGGGAGCTGTTTTTT.

The genes are TRBV11-3 and TRBJ2-2, with D hard to call. Trimming cost V 2 bases and J 1 base, with 8 bases left between them. The CDR3 is 15 residues long. Germline V CDR1 and CDR2: SGHNT, YENEEA. The CDR3 loop reads CASSLRQENTGELFF. In nucleotides, the CDR3 is TGTGCCAGCAGCTTAAGGCAGGAGAACACCGGGGAGCTGTTTTTT. Looking up the rest from reference TRBV11-3 and TRBJ2-2 gives the full variable domain: EAGVVQSPRYKIIEKKQPVAFWCNPISGHNTLYWYLQNLGQGPELLIRYENEEAVDDSQLPKDRFSAERLKGVDSTLKIQPAELGDSAVYLCASSLRQENTGELFFGEGSRLTVL.

This clone came up a few times. This sequence joins TRBV5-1 and TRBJ2-1; perhaps TRBD2 as D (7 bases). The CDR3 totals 16 residues. Germline loops: CDR1 SGHRS, CDR2 YFSETQ. Trimming shortened V by 4 bases and J by 8 bases, and 22 bases separated the two germline ends. In DNA form, the CDR3 reads TGCGCCAGCAGCGACCCCTTGAGGGGGGGCTTGGATGAGCAGTTCTTC. Its protein is CASSDPLRGGLDEQFF.

The chain carries TRBV4-1 and TRBJ1-2; the match to TRBD1 covers 12 bases. V was clipped by 2 bases and J by 5 bases; unmatched bases: 12. CDR1 and CDR2 (germline): MGHRA, YSYEKL. The CDR3 contains 18 residues. The CDR3 bases are TGCGCCAGCAGCCAATACTCGACCGGGACAGGGGGCCAGTATGGCTACACCTTC. It translates to CASSQYSTGTGGQYGYTF.

V and J are TRBV3-1 (or the pseudogene TRBV3-2) and TRBJ2-7; a weak D match, TRBD1 (6 bases). Trimming stripped 6 bases from V and 1 base from J, with 13 bases between. The germline V gene encodes CDR1 LGHDT and CDR2 YNNKEL (reference sequence). The CDR3 runs 14 residues. In DNA, the CDR3 is TGTGCCAGCAGGGATCTCGGGACATCCTACGAGCAGTACTTC. Translated: CASRDLGTSYEQYF.

This rearrangement joins TRBV7-9 to TRBJ2-5, with 8 bases that match TRBD2. Unmatched junction bases numbered 4, after V lost 2 bases and J lost 5 bases. The length of the CDR3 is 14 residues. Germline V gene data show CDR1 as SEHNR and CDR2 as FQNEAQ (reference sequence). CDR3 amino acids: CASSLTGGRETQYF. In DNA, the CDR3 is TGTGCCAGCAGCTTAACGGGGGGGCGTGAGACCCAGTACTTC.

The J gene is TRBJ1-1, the V gene TRBV19; D not certain. The CDR3 sequence is 10 residues long. Germline loops: CDR1 LNHDA, CDR2 SQIVND (reference sequence). V was clipped by 4 bases and J by 7 bases, with 4 bases between them. The CDR3 sequence is CASSSYEAFF. The CDR3 nucleotides read TGTGCCAGTAGTAGCTATGAAGCTTTCTTT.

The rearrangement links TRBV21-1 to TRBJ2-6; TRBD2 is taken as the D call from the table, unchecked against the DNA. TRBV21-1 is a documented pseudogene. CDR3 length equals 20 residues. CDR3 nucleotides: TGTGCCAGCAGCAAAGAACTACTGACAGGGACTAGCTCTGGGGCCAACGTCCTGACTTTC. Translation gives CASSKELLTGTSSGANVLTF.

The rearrangement uses TRBV2 and TRBJ2-3; a possible D gene is TRBD2 (5 bases). Germline CDR1 SNHLY, CDR2 FYNNEI. CDR3 length: 16 amino acids. The V gene lost 2 bases and the J gene lost 0 bases, with 12 bases spanning the gap. CDR3 sequence reads: CASSEWRASSTDTQYF. In DNA form, the CDR3 reads TGTGCCAGCAGTGAATGGCGGGCGTCTAGCACAGATACGCAGTATTTT. The full variable domain, with the rest looked up from reference TRBV2 and TRBJ2-3, is EPEVTQTPSHQVTQMGQEVILRCVPISNHLYFYWYRQILGQKVEFLVSFYNNEISEKSEIFDDQFSVERPDGSNFTLKIRSTKLEDSAMYFCASSEWRASSTDTQYFGPGTRLTVL.

This chain uses TRBV5-1 with TRBJ1-1; D gene unclear. The CDR3 runs 14 residues. The germline CDR1 and CDR2 sequences are SGHRS and YFSETQ. V was trimmed by 0 bases and J by 1 base, leaving 7 bases between them. The CDR3 nucleotides read TGCGCCAGCAGCTTGGGAGGAGCGAACACTGAAGCTTTCTTT. It is translated as CASSLGGANTEAFF.

The chain joins TRBV7-8 to TRBJ1-2; no firm D call. The CDR3 totals 15 residues. V lost 5 bases and J 3 bases, leaving 16 bases between the germline ends. CDR1 SGHVS and CDR2 FQNEAQ come from the germline V gene. The DNA of the CDR3 is TGTGCCAGCAGCCCATTTGATTGGAGGCACTATGGCTACACCTTC. Translated: CASSPFDWRHYGYTF.

This clone appeared a few times. This chain joins TRBV10-1 and TRBJ1-1; a weak D match, TRBD1 (6 bases). Germline values: CDR1 WNHNN, CDR2 SYGVQD (reference sequence). Trimming cost V 7 bases and J 0 bases, with 9 bases left between them. The CDR3 spans 13 residues. The CDR3 nucleotides read TGCGCCAGCAAGGACAGCATGAACACTGAAGCTTTCTTT. Amino acids: CASKDSMNTEAFF.

The chain uses TRBV12-3 or TRBV12-4 and TRBJ1-5; D is perhaps TRBD1 (5 bases). The CDR3 is 13 residues long. V was clipped by 7 bases and J by 4 bases, with 11 bases between them. The CDR3 DNA sequence: TGTGCCAGCACACCGGGGGGGAATCAGCCCCAGCATTTT. It codes for CASTPGGNQPQHF.

The rearrangement joins TRBV19 to TRBJ1-2; D remains ambiguous. V shed 5 bases and J shed 3 bases, with 10 bases lying between them. Per the germline V gene, CDR1 is LNHDA and CDR2 is SQIVND (reference sequence). The CDR3 covers 13 residues. The CDR3 is CASSERGYYGYTF. The CDR3 DNA is TGTGCCAGTAGTGAACGGGGTTACTATGGCTACACCTTC.

This sequence joins TRBV2 and TRBJ1-2, with D maybe TRBD1 (6 bases). There are 14 residues in the CDR3. Germline CDR1 SNHLY, CDR2 FYNNEI. V lost 5 bases and J 5 bases, leaving 15 bases between the germline ends. The CDR3 DNA reads TGTGCCAGCAGTTATTCCGGGACACTTTATGGCTACACCTTC. It encodes CASSYSGTLYGYTF.

The chain recombines TRBV19 with TRBJ2-1; weak D call: TRBD1 (5 bases). This CDR3 spans 14 amino acids. Germline values: CDR1 LNHDA, CDR2 SQIVND (reference sequence). The V end lost 1 base, the J end lost 7 bases, and 11 bases lay between the germline ends. Here the CDR3 reads CASSIGGRSNEQFF. The CDR3, as DNA: TGTGCCAGTAGTATAGGGGGCCGGTCGAATGAGCAGTTCTTC.